A single sample is the source of the 13 T cell receptor beta chains below, sequenced in a study of T cells in Graves' hyperthyroidism and ophthalmopathy. The source material, RNA transcripts, was used to amplify TCR beta CDR3 regions. The primer set for the first-round RT-PCR of the TCR CDR3 was HTBI. From the multiplex PCR reads, TCRdb called clonotypes with MiXCR, one entry per CDR3 protein. The sample consists of roughly 290,000 distinct CDR3 sequences, roughly 13% of them appearing once. The sample taken for sequencing was blood. These receptors came from a woman aged 40 to 50 with Graves' hyperthyroidism.

This clonotype was counted at least ten times. This chain links TRBV20-1 with TRBJ2-1; D might be TRBD1 or TRBD2, each matching 8 bases. This CDR3 contains 18 residues. Trimming cost V 3 bases and J 0 bases, with 21 bases left between them. From germline, CDR1 is DFQATT and CDR2 SNEGSKA (reference sequence). DNA of the CDR3: TGCAGTGCTAGTCAGGGGGCCCGGGGGGGGTACTCCTACAATGAGCAGTTCTTC. This codes for CSASQGARGGYSYNEQFF.

This clonotype was seen ten or more times. The CDR3, as DNA: TGTGCCAGCAGCCTAAGAGTTGAGCAGTTCTTC. It translates to CASSLRVEQFF. The chain combines TRBV7-8 with TRBJ2-1; D is unclear. CDR3 size: 11 residues. The V gene's germline CDR1 is SGHVS and CDR2 FQNEAQ. V lost 5 bases, J lost 9 bases, and 8 bases lay in between. Together with reference TRBV7-8 and TRBJ2-1, the CDR3 gives the full variable domain: GAGVSQSPRYKVAKRGQDVALRCDPISGHVSLFWYQQALGQGPEFLTYFQNEAQLDKSGLPSDRFFAERPEGSVSTLKIQRTQQEDSAVYLCASSLRVEQFFGPGTRLTVL.

This clonotype was picked up many times. This sequence joins TRBV3-1 and TRBJ1-5; 9 bases match TRBD1. The CDR3 runs to 14 residues. Germline CDR1 reads LGHDT; CDR2 reads YNNKEL (reference sequence). V lost 1 base and J lost 6; bases outside the gene matches: 1. The CDR3 sequence is CASSQVTGGQPQHF. The CDR3 DNA reads as TGTGCCAGCAGCCAAGTGACAGGGGGTCAGCCCCAGCATTTT.

This clonotype occurred a few times. This chain connects TRBV5-5 to TRBJ2-2, with D possibly being TRBD1 (5 bases). The CDR3 runs to 14 residues. Germline CDR1 is SGHKS and CDR2 is YYEKEE (reference sequence). V lost 4 bases and J 7 bases, leaving 14 bases between the germline ends. CDR3 loop: CASSRGPGIGELFF. CDR3 in DNA: TGTGCCAGCAGCAGGGGCCCTGGCATCGGGGAGCTGTTTTTT.

There are many counts of this clonotype. The CDR3 nucleotides read TGTGCCAGCAGCTTAACAGGGGGCAGATATAGCAATCAGCCCCAGCATTTT. It specifies CASSLTGGRYSNQPQHF. The chain links TRBV7-8 to TRBJ1-5; 9 bases are a match to TRBD1. The CDR3 covers 17 residues. Per germline, CDR1 SGHVS and CDR2 FQNEAQ. V was clipped by 2 bases and J by 0 bases; unmatched bases: 5.

This clonotype was observed at least ten times. The genes are TRBV6-1 and TRBJ2-7; 7 nucleotides agree with TRBD2. This CDR3 has 14 residues. Germline lookup yields CDR1 MNHNS and CDR2 SASEGT. V lost 5 bases, J lost 2 bases, and 6 bases stayed unmatched. The DNA of the CDR3 is TGTGCCAGCAGTCTAGCGGTGGGCACCTACGAGCAGTACTTC. It codes for CASSLAVGTYEQYF.

This clonotype was seen many times. The chain joins TRBV9 to TRBJ2-5, with 7 positions matching TRBD2. Trimming took 4 bases from V and 1 from J; bases not matched to a gene: 13. Germline V gene lookup returns CDR1 SGDLS and CDR2 YYNGEE. This CDR3 is built from 17 residues. In DNA form, the CDR3 reads TGTGCCAGCAGCCCAGGCCTCTCTAGCGGAAGCCAAGAGACCCAGTACTTC. Protein product: CASSPGLSSGSQETQYF. Supplemented by reference TRBV9 and TRBJ2-5, the full variable domain reads DSGVTQTPKHLITATGQRVTLRCSPRSGDLSVYWYQQSLDQGLQFLIQYYNGEERAKGNILERFSAQQFPDLHSELNLSSLELGDSALYFCASSPGLSSGSQETQYFGPGTRLLVL.

This clonotype has ten or more counts. The chain couples TRBV7-9 to TRBJ1-1; D is undetermined. There are 14 residues in the CDR3. Germline-derived CDR1 and CDR2 are SEHNR and FQNEAQ (reference sequence). V gave up 5 bases and J gave up 4 bases, with 14 bases separating them. The CDR3 is CASSPPSKVTEAFF. DNA for the CDR3: TGTGCCAGCAGCCCACCCAGTAAGGTCACTGAAGCTTTCTTT.

This clonotype was found many times. The rearrangement joins TRBV2 to TRBJ2-1; 7 nucleotides line up with TRBD1. After removal of 5 bases from V and 6 bases from J, the junction contained 4 bases not matched to a gene. CDR1 and CDR2 (germline): SNHLY, FYNNEI. CDR3 length: 13 residues. The CDR3 sequence is CASSRDSFNEQFF. Here the CDR3 DNA reads TGTGCCAGCAGTCGGGACAGCTTCAATGAGCAGTTCTTC.

This clonotype was detected only a few times. This chain uses TRBV20-1 with TRBJ2-7; tentatively, D is TRBD1 (5 bases). This CDR3 contains 14 residues. Germline V gene lookup returns CDR1 DFQATT and CDR2 SNEGSKA (reference sequence). V was clipped by 4 bases and J by 0 bases, with 13 bases between them. CDR3 residues: CSAKGWGHSYEQYF. For the CDR3, the DNA is TGCAGTGCTAAGGGGTGGGGCCACTCCTACGAGCAGTACTTC.

V is TRBV14 and J is TRBJ2-3; the D gene is possibly TRBD2 (6 bases). V shed 1 base and J shed 5 bases, with 13 bases lying between them. The CDR3 is made up of 15 amino acids. Germline loops: CDR1 SGHDN, CDR2 FVKESK. The CDR3: CASSQGGGRKDTQYF. Here the CDR3 DNA reads TGTGCCAGCAGCCAAGGGGGAGGACGGAAAGATACGCAGTATTTT.

The chain couples TRBV5-6 to TRBJ2-1; D possibly uses TRBD1 or TRBD2 (5 bases each). The germline CDR1 and CDR2 sequences are SGHDT and YYEEEE. Between the trimmed V and J ends, which lost 1 base and 3 bases, there was a span of 11 bases. This CDR3 spans 15 amino acids. CDR3 residues: CASSLSGPSYNEQFF. In DNA, the CDR3 is TGTGCCAGCAGCTTGTCGGGACCCAGCTACAATGAGCAGTTCTTC.

Many counts were recorded for this clonotype. This chain joins TRBV9 and TRBJ2-1, with 9 bases aligning to TRBD2. J gave up 4 bases and V 4 bases, and 6 bases lay outside the gene matches. CDR3 size: 15 residues. The germline gives CDR1 SGDLS, CDR2 YYNGEE. For the CDR3, the DNA is TGTGCCAGCAGCCCCGGGACTAGCCTATACAATGAGCAGTTCTTC. Translated: CASSPGTSLYNEQFF. The full variable domain, rest sourced from reference TRBV9 and TRBJ2-1, is DSGVTQTPKHLITATGQRVTLRCSPRSGDLSVYWYQQSLDQGLQFLIQYYNGEERAKGNILERFSAQQFPDLHSELNLSSLELGDSALYFCASSPGTSLYNEQFFGPGTRLTVL.